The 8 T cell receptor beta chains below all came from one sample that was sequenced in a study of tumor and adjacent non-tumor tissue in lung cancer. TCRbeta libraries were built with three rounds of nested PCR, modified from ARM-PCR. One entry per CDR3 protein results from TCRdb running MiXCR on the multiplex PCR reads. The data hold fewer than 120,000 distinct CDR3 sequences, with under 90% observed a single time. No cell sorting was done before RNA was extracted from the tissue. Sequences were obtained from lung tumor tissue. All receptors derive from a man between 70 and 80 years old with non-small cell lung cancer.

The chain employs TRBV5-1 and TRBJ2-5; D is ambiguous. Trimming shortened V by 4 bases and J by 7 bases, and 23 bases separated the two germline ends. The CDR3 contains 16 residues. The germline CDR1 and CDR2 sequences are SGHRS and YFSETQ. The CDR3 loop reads CASSDQDGSFLRTQYF. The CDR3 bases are TGCGCCAGCAGCGATCAGGACGGTTCGTTTCTCCGGACCCAGTACTTC.

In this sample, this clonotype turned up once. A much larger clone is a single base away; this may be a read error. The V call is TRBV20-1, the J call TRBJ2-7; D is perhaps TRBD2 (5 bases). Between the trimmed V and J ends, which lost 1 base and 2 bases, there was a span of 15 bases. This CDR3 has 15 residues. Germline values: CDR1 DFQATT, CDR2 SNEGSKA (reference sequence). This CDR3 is CSARVPSRTTYEQYF. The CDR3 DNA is TGCAGTGCTAGAGTTCCTAGCAGGACGACCTACGAGCAGTACTTC.

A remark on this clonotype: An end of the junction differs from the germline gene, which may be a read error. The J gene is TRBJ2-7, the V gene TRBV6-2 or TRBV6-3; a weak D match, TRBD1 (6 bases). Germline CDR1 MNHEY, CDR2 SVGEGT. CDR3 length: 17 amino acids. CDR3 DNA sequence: TGTGCCAGCGGTTACGGTACCAGGGGATATTCCTCCTACGAGCAATATTTC. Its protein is CASGYGTRGYSSYEQYF.

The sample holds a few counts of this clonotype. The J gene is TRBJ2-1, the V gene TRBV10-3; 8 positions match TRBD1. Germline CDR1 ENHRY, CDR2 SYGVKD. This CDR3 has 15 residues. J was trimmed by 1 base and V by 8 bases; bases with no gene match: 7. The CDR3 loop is CAISEQGGSYNEQFF. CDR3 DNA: TGTGCCATCTCGGAACAGGGGGGATCCTACAATGAGCAGTTCTTC.

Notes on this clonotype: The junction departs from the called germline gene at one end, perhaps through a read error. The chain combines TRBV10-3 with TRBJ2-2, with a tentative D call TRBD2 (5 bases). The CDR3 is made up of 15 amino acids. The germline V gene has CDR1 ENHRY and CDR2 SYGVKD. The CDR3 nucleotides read TGTGCCATCAGTGAGTCGGTAGGAAACACCGGGGAGCTGGTTTTT. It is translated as CAISESVGNTGELVF.

The CDR3 sequence: CASRSPGPSSHQQFF. The CDR3 DNA follows: TGCGCCAGCAGGTCCCCGGGGCCCTCTTCTCACCAGCAGTTCTTC. This chain links TRBV10-2 with TRBJ2-1; D tentatively reads TRBD1 or TRBD2 (5 bases each). V shed 6 bases and J shed 11 bases, with 23 bases lying between them. The CDR3 totals 15 residues. Per germline, CDR1 WSHSY and CDR2 SAAADI.

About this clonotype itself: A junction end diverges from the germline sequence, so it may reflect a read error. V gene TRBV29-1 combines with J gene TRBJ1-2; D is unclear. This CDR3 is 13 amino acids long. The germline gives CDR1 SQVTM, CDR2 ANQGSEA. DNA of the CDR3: TGCAGCGTTCTCCATACGGTAGCCTATGGCTACGCCTTC. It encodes CSVLHTVAYGYAF.

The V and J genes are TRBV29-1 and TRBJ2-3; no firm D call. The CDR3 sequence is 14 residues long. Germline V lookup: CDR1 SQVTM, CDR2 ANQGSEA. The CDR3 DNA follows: TGCGGCGCAAACGACGGCCAGAAGACAGATACGCAGTATTTT. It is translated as CGANDGQKTDTQYF.